A selection of T cell receptor beta chains follows, all from one sample in a study of blood T cell repertoires in COVID-19. TCRdb keeps only in-frame clones here, not all; method: immunoSEQ multiplex PCR. Of about 43,000 clones in the sample, just under 90% were seen once. Sequencing was carried out using peripheral blood. The receptors shown here come from a man in his forties with COVID-19, enrolled during active disease. CDR3s include the opening cysteine and the closing phenylalanine or tryptophan. The order of the fields is D gene, J gene, clone size, V gene, CDR3 protein, CDR3 DNA. The D gene is left open where the match is weak. Only part of the rows carry a size: once, few, many, or a class if the clone is expanded.

D gene: NA; J gene: TRBJ2-7; clone size: NA; V gene: TRBV19; CDR3 protein: CASRDRISSGEQYF; CDR3 DNA: TGTGCCAGTAGAGACAGGATATCCAGTGGCGAGCAGTACTTC
D gene: TRBD1; J gene: TRBJ2-1; clone size: NA; V gene: TRBV7-9; CDR3 protein: CATRGQGPNNEQFF; CDR3 DNA: TGTGCCACCAGGGGACAGGGGCCAAACAATGAGCAGTTCTTC
D gene: TRBD1; J gene: TRBJ1-4; clone size: NA; V gene: TRBV5-1; CDR3 protein: CASSLGQLNEKLFF; CDR3 DNA: TGCGCCAGCAGCCTGGGACAGCTTAATGAAAAACTGTTTTTT
D gene: TRBD1; J gene: TRBJ1-1; clone size: NA; V gene: TRBV12-3/TRBV12-4; CDR3 protein: CASRIPGQSFAFF; CDR3 DNA: TGTGCCAGCAGGATCCCGGGACAGTCGTTTGCTTTCTTT
D gene: NA; J gene: TRBJ2-2; clone size: NA; V gene: TRBV6-5; CDR3 protein: CASIDTGSAGELFF; CDR3 DNA: TGTGCCAGCATCGATACAGGGTCGGCCGGGGAGCTGTTTTTT
D gene: NA; J gene: TRBJ1-2; clone size: NA; V gene: TRBV15; CDR3 protein: CATSRDGGRAYGYTF; CDR3 DNA: TGTGCCACCAGCAGAGACGGTGGCAGGGCCTATGGCTACACCTTC
D gene: TRBD2; J gene: TRBJ2-5; clone size: once; V gene: TRBV11-2; CDR3 protein: CASSLVGLAGGGETQYF; CDR3 DNA: TGTGCCAGCAGCTTAGTGGGACTAGCGGGAGGCGGGGAGACCCAGTACTTC
D gene: TRBD2; J gene: TRBJ2-7; clone size: NA; V gene: TRBV18; CDR3 protein: CASSPSAGDYEQYF; CDR3 DNA: TGTGCCAGCTCACCATCAGCGGGGGACTACGAGCAGTACTTC
D gene: TRBD1; J gene: TRBJ2-7; clone size: NA; V gene: TRBV30; CDR3 protein: CAWSYRQGIGEQYF; CDR3 DNA: TGTGCCTGGAGTTACAGACAGGGGATCGGCGAGCAGTACTTC
D gene: NA; J gene: TRBJ1-5; clone size: NA; V gene: TRBV30; CDR3 protein: CAWSVPAGRIVSNQPQHF; CDR3 DNA: TGTGCCTGGAGTGTACCTGCAGGGAGGATCGTTAGCAATCAGCCCCAGCATTTT
D gene: NA; J gene: TRBJ2-7; clone size: NA; V gene: TRBV7-2; CDR3 protein: CASSSPNSNEQYF; CDR3 DNA: TGTGCCAGCAGCAGCCCGAATTCTAACGAGCAGTACTTC
D gene: TRBD2; J gene: TRBJ2-7; clone size: NA; V gene: TRBV10-3; CDR3 protein: CAINLSGSKEQYF; CDR3 DNA: TGTGCCATCAACCTCAGCGGGAGTAAAGAGCAGTACTTC
D gene: TRBD1; J gene: TRBJ2-3; clone size: NA; V gene: TRBV19; CDR3 protein: CASSTNRGDTQYF; CDR3 DNA: TGTGCCAGTAGTACCAACAGGGGAGATACGCAGTATTTT
D gene: NA; J gene: TRBJ1-1; clone size: NA; V gene: TRBV7-9; CDR3 protein: CASSSRTGNTEAFF; CDR3 DNA: TGTGCCAGCAGCTCACGTACAGGGAACACTGAAGCTTTCTTT
D gene: NA; J gene: TRBJ1-5; clone size: NA; V gene: TRBV7-9; CDR3 protein: CAPRGSGNQPQHF; CDR3 DNA: TGTGCCCCACGGGGAAGTGGCAATCAGCCCCAGCATTTT
D gene: NA; J gene: TRBJ2-3; clone size: NA; V gene: TRBV19; CDR3 protein: CASSGRRQHTDTQYF; CDR3 DNA: TGTGCCAGTAGTGGCCGGAGACAGCACACAGATACGCAGTATTTT
D gene: NA; J gene: TRBJ2-7; clone size: once; V gene: TRBV14; CDR3 protein: CASSQGPPVDEQYF; CDR3 DNA: TGTGCCAGCAGCCAAGGCCCCCCGGTGGACGAGCAGTACTTC
D gene: TRBD1; J gene: TRBJ2-7; clone size: once; V gene: TRBV5-1; CDR3 protein: CASSRGQGANEQYF; CDR3 DNA: TGCGCCAGCAGCAGGGGACAGGGGGCGAACGAGCAGTACTTC
D gene: NA; J gene: TRBJ2-5; clone size: NA; V gene: TRBV5-4; CDR3 protein: CASTVGGRQETQYF; CDR3 DNA: TGTGCCAGCACGGTGGGGGGACGCCAAGAGACCCAGTACTTC
D gene: NA; J gene: TRBJ1-2; clone size: NA; V gene: TRBV3-1/TRBV3-2; CDR3 protein: CASSPPRGYGYTF; CDR3 DNA: TGTGCCAGCAGCCCACCACGGGGCTATGGCTACACCTTC
D gene: NA; J gene: TRBJ2-3; clone size: NA; V gene: TRBV5-1; CDR3 protein: CASSWREPSTDTQYF; CDR3 DNA: TGCGCCAGCAGCTGGAGGGAACCCAGCACAGATACGCAGTATTTT
D gene: NA; J gene: TRBJ1-4; clone size: large; V gene: TRBV27; CDR3 protein: CARTGPLLKRNEKLFF; CDR3 DNA: TGTGCCAGGACAGGACCGCTACTAAAACGTAATGAAAAACTGTTTTTT
D gene: NA; J gene: TRBJ2-3; clone size: NA; V gene: TRBV19; CDR3 protein: CASKAGPTDTQYF; CDR3 DNA: TGTGCCAGTAAGGCGGGTCCCACAGATACGCAGTATTTT
D gene: NA; J gene: TRBJ1-5; clone size: NA; V gene: TRBV28; CDR3 protein: CASSPWEGTGDLGPSNQPQHF; CDR3 DNA: TGTGCCAGCTCACCATGGGAGGGTACAGGAGACTTAGGACCTAGCAATCAGCCCCAGCATTTT
D gene: NA; J gene: TRBJ2-1; clone size: NA; V gene: TRBV9; CDR3 protein: CASSGGNNEQFF; CDR3 DNA: TGTGCCAGCAGCGGCGGCAACAATGAGCAGTTCTTC
D gene: TRBD1; J gene: TRBJ2-2; clone size: NA; V gene: TRBV11-3; CDR3 protein: CASSPRDRFTGELFF; CDR3 DNA: TGTGCCAGCAGTCCCCGGGACAGATTCACCGGGGAGCTGTTTTTT
D gene: TRBD2; J gene: TRBJ2-1; clone size: NA; V gene: TRBV27; CDR3 protein: CASSLGPLAGAHSYNEQFF; CDR3 DNA: TGTGCCAGCAGTTTAGGGCCCTTAGCGGGGGCACACTCCTACAATGAGCAGTTCTTC
D gene: TRBD2; J gene: TRBJ2-5; clone size: NA; V gene: TRBV5-1; CDR3 protein: CASSRGGSGGPPQETQYF; CDR3 DNA: TGCGCCAGCAGCAGAGGAGGTAGCGGGGGCCCCCCCCAAGAGACCCAGTACTTC
D gene: NA; J gene: TRBJ2-1; clone size: NA; V gene: TRBV7-2; CDR3 protein: CASSLLAGVGNEQFF; CDR3 DNA: TGTGCCAGCAGCTTATTAGCCGGGGTGGGGAATGAGCAGTTCTTC
D gene: NA; J gene: TRBJ2-7; clone size: NA; V gene: TRBV6-2/TRBV6-3; CDR3 protein: CASSYAAAGYEQYF; CDR3 DNA: TGTGCCAGCAGTTACGCAGCGGCGGGATACGAGCAGTACTTC
D gene: NA; J gene: TRBJ2-4; clone size: NA; V gene: TRBV19; CDR3 protein: CASSMGQVLAKNIQYF; CDR3 DNA: TGTGCCAGTAGTATGGGGCAGGTACTAGCCAAAAACATTCAGTACTTC
D gene: NA; J gene: TRBJ2-7; clone size: NA; V gene: TRBV27; CDR3 protein: CASGVPRPFGGEQYF; CDR3 DNA: TGTGCCAGCGGTGTCCCCCGGCCTTTCGGCGGCGAGCAGTACTTC
D gene: TRBD2; J gene: TRBJ2-7; clone size: few; V gene: TRBV3-1/TRBV3-2; CDR3 protein: CASSPELAGPYEQYF; CDR3 DNA: TGTGCCAGCAGCCCCGAACTAGCGGGCCCCTACGAGCAGTACTTC
D gene: TRBD2; J gene: TRBJ2-5; clone size: NA; V gene: TRBV7-2; CDR3 protein: CASSPRLAGGLGTQYF; CDR3 DNA: TGTGCCAGCAGCCCCCGACTAGCGGGGGGCCTCGGGACCCAGTACTTC
D gene: NA; J gene: TRBJ2-1; clone size: NA; V gene: TRBV30; CDR3 protein: CAWSSQGQGEQFF; CDR3 DNA: TGTGCCTGGAGTTCGCAGGGGCAGGGTGAGCAGTTCTTC
D gene: TRBD1; J gene: TRBJ1-1; clone size: few; V gene: TRBV7-3; CDR3 protein: CASSTGGGNTEAFF; CDR3 DNA: TGTGCCAGCAGTACAGGGGGCGGTAACACTGAAGCTTTCTTT
D gene: NA; J gene: TRBJ2-7; clone size: NA; V gene: TRBV19; CDR3 protein: CASPQGLGRVWEQYF; CDR3 DNA: TGTGCCAGCCCCCAGGGTCTGGGAAGGGTCTGGGAGCAGTACTTC
D gene: TRBD2; J gene: TRBJ2-3; clone size: NA; V gene: TRBV24-1; CDR3 protein: CATSDLLAGDTQYF; CDR3 DNA: TGTGCCACCAGTGATCTGCTAGCGGGGGATACGCAGTATTTT
D gene: TRBD1; J gene: TRBJ2-7; clone size: NA; V gene: TRBV30; CDR3 protein: CAWTRQGNYEQYF; CDR3 DNA: TGTGCCTGGACCCGACAGGGGAACTACGAGCAGTACTTC